This entry is about one TCR beta chain. Its antigen is unknown. Healthy bone marrow donors made up the donor group. The data stem from a study of cytomegalovirus exposure and HLA in healthy donors. Turning to the study itself: Across 350 to 500 genotyped donors, about 80% landed in the Caucasian-associated ancestry cluster. Study-wide results and limits: Follow-up analysis later connected one missense variant in DCLRE1C with trimming of TCR beta V- and J-genes.

The CDR3 covers 13 residues. Germline CDR1 is SQVTM and CDR2 is ANQGSEA. The junction had 4 bases not matched to a gene; V was cut back by 5 bases and J by 1 base. A multiplex PCR was run with 60 Vbeta primers and 13 Jbeta primers. Sequencing was performed with immunoSEQ multiplex PCR; in TCRdb, only in-frame clones are kept and a portion is missing. Of about 190,000 clones in the sample, 81% are singletons; the top ten hold 1.5% to 2%. Sequenced: PBMCs. The genes are TRBV29-1 and TRBJ2-5; 7 bases map to TRBD1. The TCR originated in a young man in good health and CMV-seronegative. The CDR3 sequence: CSVSGQVQETQYF. The CDR3 DNA reads TGCAGCGTTTCCGGACAGGTCCAAGAGACCCAGTACTTC.